One sample yielded the 15 T cell receptor beta chains listed below, sequenced in a study of primary melanoma T cells and metastatic recurrence. Profiling relied on immunoSEQ multiplex PCR, and the TCRdb table lists in-frame clones only, not all of them. The sample shows hundreds of clones, about 80% of them seen only once. What was sequenced was melanoma tumor tissue. These receptors all come from a human donor with melanoma.

The table lists this clone with a few counts. The V gene is TRBV19, the J gene TRBJ1-6; D is uncertain. The CDR3 has 11 amino acids. Germline values: CDR1 LNHDA, CDR2 SQIVND (reference sequence). The V gene lost 8 bases and the J gene lost 7 bases, with 6 bases spanning the gap. The CDR3 spells CASGQNSPLHF. The CDR3 DNA is TGTGCCAGTGGGCAGAATTCACCCCTCCACTTT.

V and J are TRBV6-8 and TRBJ2-1; TRBD1 aligns across 9 bases. J lost 3 bases, V lost 6 bases, and 6 bases had no gene match. The CDR3 runs to 15 residues. From germline, CDR1 is MNHGY and CDR2 SAAAGT. CDR3 protein: CASRPGTGNYNEQFF. In DNA form, the CDR3 reads TGTGCCAGCAGACCCGGGACAGGGAACTACAATGAGCAGTTCTTC.

This clone is a singleton in its sample. At one end the junction does not follow the germline gene, possibly because of a read error. This chain links TRBV18 with TRBJ1-4, with D possibly TRBD1 on 5 matching bases. This CDR3 comprises 14 residues. CDR1 and CDR2 (germline): KGHSH, LQKENI. The CDR3: CASSPCGGGEKLFF. The CDR3 DNA reads TGTGCCAGCTCACCATGCGGGGGAGGTGAAAAATTGTTTTTT. Full variable domain (outside the CDR3, taken from reference TRBV18 and TRBJ1-4): NAGVMQNPRHLVRRRGQEARLRCSPMKGHSHVYWYRQLPEEGLKFMVYLQKENIIDESGMPKERFSAEFPKEGPSILRIQQVVRGDSAAYFCASSPCGGGEKLFFGSGTQLSVL.

The rearrangement links TRBV10-3 to TRBJ2-7; D remains ambiguous. Germline V lookup: CDR1 ENHRY, CDR2 SYGVKD. The CDR3 is made up of 12 amino acids. Trimming cost V 0 bases and J 6 bases, with 6 bases left between them. The CDR3 here is CAISESSLEQYF. DNA of the CDR3: TGTGCCATCAGTGAGTCTAGTCTCGAGCAGTACTTC.

The chain recombines TRBV11-3 with TRBJ2-5; 7 nucleotides line up with TRBD1. V lost 5 bases, J lost 5 bases, and 11 bases stayed unmatched. This CDR3 is 15 amino acids long. Per the germline V gene, CDR1 is SGHNT and CDR2 is YENEEA. The CDR3 DNA is TGTGCCAGCAGCCATACAGGGGCCAACGGGGAGACCCAGTACTTC. Protein: CASSHTGANGETQYF.

This chain connects TRBV14 to TRBJ2-3; no clear D gene. There are 13 residues in the CDR3. Trimming removed 1 base from V and 4 bases from J, with 6 bases in between. Germline V gene data show CDR1 as SGHDN and CDR2 as FVKESK. The CDR3 protein is CASSQVGADTQYF. The CDR3 DNA sequence: TGTGCCAGCAGCCAAGTAGGTGCAGATACGCAGTATTTT.

This chain links TRBV23-1 with TRBJ2-7, with D perhaps assigned TRBD1 or TRBD2 (5 bases each). TRBV23-1 is placed among ORFs of uncertain function. V was trimmed by 7 bases and J by 4 bases, leaving 20 bases between them. This CDR3 has 15 residues. This CDR3 reads CASTPERGQPYEQYF. Here the CDR3 DNA reads TGCGCCAGCACCCCAGAGAGGGGCCAGCCATACGAGCAGTACTTC.

There are a few counts of this clone. The genes are TRBV7-2 and TRBJ2-3, with D perhaps TRBD1 (6 bases). The CDR3 is made up of 13 amino acids. V was pared by 10 bases and J by 0 bases, with 11 bases between. Germline CDR1 reads SGHTA; CDR2 reads FQGNSA. The CDR3, as DNA: TGTGCCATCAGGGACAAAAGCACAGATACGCAGTATTTT. Protein sequence: CAIRDKSTDTQYF.

The chain carries TRBV11-3 and TRBJ2-1; D gene unclear. The CDR3 sequence is 17 residues long. Germline values: CDR1 SGHNT, CDR2 YENEEA. V was clipped by 4 bases and J by 2 bases, with 18 bases between them. For the CDR3, the DNA is TGTGCCAGCAGCTCCGACCCCATAGGGTTTGCCTACAATGAGCAGTTCTTC. Amino acid sequence: CASSSDPIGFAYNEQFF.

The chain combines TRBV11-3 with TRBJ1-4; possibly TRBD1 for D (6 bases). Deletions cut 4 bases from V and 8 bases from J, with 23 bases between. The CDR3 loop spans 17 amino acids. Germline CDR1 is SGHNT and CDR2 is YENEEA. Here the CDR3 DNA reads TGTGCCAGCAGCTACCGGTTAGACGGGGGCGGGAGAGAAAAACTGTTTTTT. It encodes CASSYRLDGGGREKLFF.

The chain combines TRBV19 with TRBJ2-6, with D unclear. The CDR3 consists of 15 residues. CDR1 and CDR2 from the germline V gene are LNHDA and SQIVND (reference sequence). V gave up 3 bases and J gave up 4 bases, with 10 bases separating them. The DNA of the CDR3 is TGTGCCAGTAGTATTAGTCGCCTCGGGGCCAACGTCCTGACTTTC. This gives the protein CASSISRLGANVLTF.

This chain connects TRBV18 to TRBJ2-7; D gene ambiguous. The CDR3 is made up of 14 amino acids. CDR1 is KGHSH, CDR2 LQKENI, per germline. With 0 bases removed from V and 2 bases from J, the gap between germline ends came to 8 bases. As DNA, the CDR3 is TGTGCCAGCTCACCACCAGGCCCGCCCTACGAGCAGTACTTC. Residues: CASSPPGPPYEQYF.

This clone was seen once. The rearrangement uses TRBV11-1 and TRBJ2-3; D may be TRBD1 (6 bases). The ends were cut back, 6 bases at V and 2 bases at J, with 24 bases in the middle. The germline CDR1 and CDR2 sequences are SGHAT and FQDESV (reference sequence). CDR3 size: 18 residues. Written as DNA, the CDR3 is TGTGCCAGCAGTAACCAAGCCAACAGGGCCCGAACCACAGATACGCAGTATTTT. Translation: CASSNQANRARTTDTQYF.

This chain uses TRBV5-1 with TRBJ2-6; no firm D call. The CDR3 covers 15 residues. Germline V lookup: CDR1 SGHRS, CDR2 YFSETQ. Trimming took off 0 bases at V and 1 base at J, with 5 bases between the two ends. The CDR3 loop is CASSLVGSGANVLTF. Written as DNA, the CDR3 is TGCGCCAGCAGCTTGGTCGGTTCTGGGGCCAACGTCCTGACTTTC.

The chain combines TRBV7-5 with TRBJ2-3; the tabulated D call, TRBD1, remains unverified against the DNA. TRBV7-5 is listed as a pseudogene. The CDR3 spans 17 residues. This CDR3 reads CASSLSTGIMSTDTQYF. CDR3 nucleotide sequence: TGTGCCAGCAGCCTCTCTACAGGGATAATGAGCACAGATACGCAGTATTTT.